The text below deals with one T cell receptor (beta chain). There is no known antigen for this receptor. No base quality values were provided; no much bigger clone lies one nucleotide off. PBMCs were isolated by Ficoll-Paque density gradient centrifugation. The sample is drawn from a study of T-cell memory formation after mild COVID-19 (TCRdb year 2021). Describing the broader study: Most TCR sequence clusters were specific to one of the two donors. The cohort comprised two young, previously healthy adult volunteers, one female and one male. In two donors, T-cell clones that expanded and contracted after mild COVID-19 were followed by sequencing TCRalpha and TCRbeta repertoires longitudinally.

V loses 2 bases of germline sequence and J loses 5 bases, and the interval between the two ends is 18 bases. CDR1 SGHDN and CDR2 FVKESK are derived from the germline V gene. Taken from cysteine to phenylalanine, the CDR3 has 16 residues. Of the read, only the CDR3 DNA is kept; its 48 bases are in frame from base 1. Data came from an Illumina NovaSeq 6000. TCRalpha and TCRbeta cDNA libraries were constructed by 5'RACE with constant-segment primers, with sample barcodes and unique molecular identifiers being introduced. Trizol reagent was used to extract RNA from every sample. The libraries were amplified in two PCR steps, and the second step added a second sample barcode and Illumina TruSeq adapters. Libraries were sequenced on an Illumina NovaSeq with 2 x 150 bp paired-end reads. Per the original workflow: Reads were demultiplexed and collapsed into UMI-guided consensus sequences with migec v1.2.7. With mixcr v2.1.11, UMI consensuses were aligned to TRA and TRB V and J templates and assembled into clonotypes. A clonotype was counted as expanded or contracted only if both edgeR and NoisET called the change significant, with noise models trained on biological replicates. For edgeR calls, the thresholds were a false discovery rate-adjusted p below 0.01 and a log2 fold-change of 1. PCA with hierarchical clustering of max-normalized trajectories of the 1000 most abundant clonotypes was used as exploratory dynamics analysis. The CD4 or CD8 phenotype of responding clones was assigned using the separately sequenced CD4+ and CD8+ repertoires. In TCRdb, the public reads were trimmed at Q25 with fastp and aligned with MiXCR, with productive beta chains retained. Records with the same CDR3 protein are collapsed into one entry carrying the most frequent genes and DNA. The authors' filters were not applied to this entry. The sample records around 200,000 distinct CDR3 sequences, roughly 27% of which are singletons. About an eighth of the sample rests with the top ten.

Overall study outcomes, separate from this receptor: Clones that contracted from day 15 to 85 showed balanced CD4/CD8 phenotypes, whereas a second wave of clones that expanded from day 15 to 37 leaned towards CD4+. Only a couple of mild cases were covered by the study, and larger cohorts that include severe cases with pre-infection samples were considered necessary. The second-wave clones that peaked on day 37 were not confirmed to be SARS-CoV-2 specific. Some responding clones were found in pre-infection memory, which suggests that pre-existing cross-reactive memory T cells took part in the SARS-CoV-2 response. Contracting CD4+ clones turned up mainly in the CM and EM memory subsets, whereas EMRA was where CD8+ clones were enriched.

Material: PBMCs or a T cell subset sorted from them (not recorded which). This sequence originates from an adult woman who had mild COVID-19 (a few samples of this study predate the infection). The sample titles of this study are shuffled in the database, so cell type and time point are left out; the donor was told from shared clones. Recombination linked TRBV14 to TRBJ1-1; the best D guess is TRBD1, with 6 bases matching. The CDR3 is CASSQMGRGLGTEAFF. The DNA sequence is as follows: TGTGCCAGCAGCCAAATGGGCAGGGGATTGGGGACTGAAGCTTTCTTT.